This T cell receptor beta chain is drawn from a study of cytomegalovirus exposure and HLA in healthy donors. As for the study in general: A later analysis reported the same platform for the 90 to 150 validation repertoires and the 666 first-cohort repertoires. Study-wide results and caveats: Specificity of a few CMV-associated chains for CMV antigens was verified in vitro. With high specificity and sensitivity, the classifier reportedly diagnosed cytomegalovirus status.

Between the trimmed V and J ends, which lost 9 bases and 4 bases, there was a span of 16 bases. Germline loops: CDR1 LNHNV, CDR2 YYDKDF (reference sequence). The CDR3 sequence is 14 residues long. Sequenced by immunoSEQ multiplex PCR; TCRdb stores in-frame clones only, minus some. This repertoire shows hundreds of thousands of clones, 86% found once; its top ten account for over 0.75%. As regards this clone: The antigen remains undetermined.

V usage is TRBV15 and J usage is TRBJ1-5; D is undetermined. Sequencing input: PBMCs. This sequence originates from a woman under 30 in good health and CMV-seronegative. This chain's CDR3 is CATEPTGGNQPQHF. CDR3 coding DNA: TGTGCCACAGAACCCACGGGCGGGAATCAGCCCCAGCATTTT.